These 13 T cell receptor beta chains originate from one sample sequenced in a study of response to subunit inactivated influenza vaccine. TCRdb recomputed calls from the RT-PCR reads with MiXCR, one row per CDR3 protein. The profile shows approximately 490,000 distinct CDR3 sequences, less than 7.5% of them singletons. Source: PBMCs from blood, taken around 2 years after vaccination. These receptors were taken from a man between 50 and 69 years old who received an inactivated influenza vaccine.

This clonotype appeared a few times. The genes are TRBV12-3 or TRBV12-4 and TRBJ1-4, with D perhaps TRBD1 (5 bases). The germline V and J ends were trimmed by 6 bases and 5 bases, with 10 bases remaining between them. This CDR3 is 13 amino acids long. The DNA for the CDR3 is TGTGCCAGCAGACGACAGAGAAATGAAAAACTGTTTTTT. Residues: CASRRQRNEKLFF.

This clonotype was seen more than once but under ten times. The CDR3 is CAISESPLAGGTDTQYF. CDR3 in DNA: TGTGCCATCAGTGAGTCCCCCCTAGCGGGAGGCACAGATACGCAGTATTTT. V is TRBV10-3 and J is TRBJ2-3; TRBD2 aligns across 10 bases. The J segment lost 1 base and the V segment lost 0 bases, leaving 4 bases of the junction unmatched. This CDR3 spans 17 amino acids. Per germline, CDR1 ENHRY and CDR2 SYGVKD.

This clonotype was observed many times. The chain links TRBV24-1 to TRBJ2-2; D gene unclear. In germline, CDR1 is KGHDR, CDR2 SFDVKD. V lost 11 bases to trimming and J lost 4 bases, with 7 bases between them. This CDR3 comprises 11 residues. The CDR3 region is CARLITGELFF. The CDR3 DNA reads as TGTGCCAGGTTGATCACCGGGGAGCTGTTTTTT.

This chain joins TRBV9 and TRBJ2-7; D not resolved. Germline CDR1 SGDLS, CDR2 YYNGEE. The CDR3 covers 14 residues. Trimming pared 0 bases from V and 6 bases from J, leaving 13 bases between. This CDR3 is CASSVAPLASEQYF. The CDR3 region has the DNA TGTGCCAGCAGCGTAGCCCCTCTCGCCTCCGAGCAGTACTTC.

This chain uses TRBV7-8 with TRBJ1-6; no reliable D call. Germline lookup yields CDR1 SGHVS and CDR2 FQNEAQ. V was pared by 2 bases and J by 6 bases, with 8 bases between. This CDR3 is 14 amino acids long. In DNA, the CDR3 is TGTGCCAGCAGCTTATCTTGGAGTAATTCACCCCTCCACTTT. This encodes CASSLSWSNSPLHF.

The V gene is TRBV5-1, the J gene TRBJ2-3; the D is unclear. This CDR3 spans 15 amino acids. Trimming pared 6 bases from V and 0 bases from J, leaving 14 bases between. Germline CDR1 is SGHRS and CDR2 is YFSETQ. CDR3 loop: CASMGLGVSTDTQYF. The CDR3 region has the DNA TGCGCCAGCATGGGGTTAGGCGTTAGCACAGATACGCAGTATTTT.

The chain combines TRBV5-1 with TRBJ1-1; D gene ambiguous. CDR3 length: 15 residues. Deletions cut 2 bases from V and 6 bases from J, with 17 bases between. Germline V gene data show CDR1 as SGHRS and CDR2 as YFSETQ. The CDR3 sequence: CASSFEADSTSEAFF. CDR3 coding DNA: TGCGCCAGCAGCTTTGAGGCAGATTCAACCTCTGAAGCTTTCTTT.

This clonotype was found once. V and J are TRBV11-3 and TRBJ2-1; D is unclear. Germline lookup yields CDR1 SGHNT and CDR2 YENEEA. The germline V and J ends were trimmed by 5 bases and 4 bases, with 15 bases remaining between them. The CDR3 consists of 15 residues. The CDR3 DNA reads as TGTGCCAGCAGCCTAACAGACGGACGGTACAATGAGCAGTTCTTC. Translated: CASSLTDGRYNEQFF.

This clonotype has a handful of counts. The V gene is TRBV27, the J gene TRBJ2-7, with TRBD2 matching 10 bases. The V segment lost 8 bases and the J segment 1 base; nucleotides outside the gene matches: 8. The CDR3 has 15 amino acids. From germline, CDR1 is MNHEY and CDR2 SMNVEV (reference sequence). CDR3 residues: CASRPLAGVSYEQYF. Written as DNA, the CDR3 is TGTGCCAGCCGGCCGCTAGCGGGAGTTTCCTACGAGCAGTACTTC.

This clonotype came up many times. The rearrangement uses TRBV7-8 and TRBJ2-1, with a possible D match to TRBD2 (6 bases). This CDR3 region has 17 residues. Germline-derived CDR1 and CDR2 are SGHVS and FQNEAQ. V was clipped by 5 bases and J by 0 bases, with 17 bases between them. The CDR3 protein is CASSGLTYGSSYNEQFF. CDR3 in DNA: TGTGCCAGCAGCGGATTAACGTACGGGAGCTCCTACAATGAGCAGTTCTTC.

This sequence joins TRBV28 and TRBJ2-1; 10 bases map to TRBD1. Germline CDR1 and CDR2: MDHEN and SYDVKM. V trimming: 5 bases; J trimming: 6 bases; junction bases outside the gene matches: 10. This CDR3 spans 16 amino acids. This CDR3 reads CASSTQTGGATNEQFF. The DNA of the CDR3 is TGTGCCAGCAGTACTCAGACAGGGGGCGCGACCAATGAGCAGTTCTTC.

The table lists this clonotype with many counts. The chain joins TRBV20-1 to TRBJ2-7, with no clear D. The V end was cut by 1 base, the J end by 5 bases, with 9 bases between. Germline V gene data show CDR1 as DFQATT and CDR2 as SNEGSKA (reference sequence). The CDR3 has 12 amino acids. The CDR3 nucleotides are TGCAGTGCTAGAGGGCTAGTACACGAGCAGTACTTC. Protein product: CSARGLVHEQYF.

The V and J genes are TRBV20-1 and TRBJ2-3; D is uncertain. Germline V lookup: CDR1 DFQATT, CDR2 SNEGSKA (reference sequence). The CDR3 extends over 12 amino acids. Trimming removed 5 bases at V and 3 bases at J, with 9 bases between. CDR3 region: CSAVGLTDTQYF. As DNA, the CDR3 is TGCAGTGCTGTAGGGTTGACAGATACGCAGTATTTT.